This passage covers 23 T cell receptor beta chains from one sample sequenced in a study of human T cells and chemical hapten exposure. TCRdb used MiXCR to reprocess the RACE reads, holding one entry per CDR3 protein. The data hold under 200,000 distinct CDR3 sequences, with 25% to 35% observed a single time. Time point denoted: pre-sensitization, week 0. Stated treatment: therapeutic diphenylcyclopropenone sensitization with weekly scalp DPC. This specimen was whole blood, taken in connection with sensitization to the hapten diphenylcyclopropenone (DPC). Receptor source: a woman aged 25 to 39 with alopecia areata. Some clones in this sample may be carry-over from other donors' samples.

The CDR3 DNA reads TGTGCCAGCAGTACGCGACAGGGCAATCAGCCCCAGCATTTT. Translating it yields CASSTRQGNQPQHF. This chain connects TRBV28 to TRBJ1-5; maybe TRBD1 (6 bases). Germline V CDR1 and CDR2: MDHEN, SYDVKM. Between the trimmed V and J ends, which lost 5 bases and 2 bases, there was a span of 10 bases. CDR3 length equals 14 residues.

This chain connects TRBV15 to TRBJ1-1; no clear D. The CDR3 spans 14 residues. The V and J ends lost 0 bases and 4 bases respectively, with 9 bases between them. The germline V gene encodes CDR1 LNHNV and CDR2 YYDKDF (reference sequence). This CDR3 is CATSRDLMGTEAFF. The CDR3 DNA sequence: TGTGCCACCAGCAGAGATCTAATGGGCACTGAAGCTTTCTTT.

This clonotype showed up just once. V usage is TRBV10-3 and J usage is TRBJ1-5; D call uncertain. V gave up 6 bases and J gave up 2 bases, with 20 bases separating them. The CDR3 contains 17 residues. Germline V CDR1 and CDR2: ENHRY, SYGVKD. This CDR3 is CAISNGGSTDRNQPQHF. In DNA, the CDR3 is TGTGCCATCAGCAACGGCGGGTCGACGGATCGCAATCAGCCCCAGCATTTT.

The chain joins TRBV29-1 to TRBJ1-1; D gene ambiguous. This CDR3 contains 11 residues. V gave up 6 bases and J gave up 0 bases, with 5 bases separating them. Germline lookup yields CDR1 SQVTM and CDR2 ANQGSEA. The CDR3 DNA reads TGCAGCGTAGGAGTGAACACTGAAGCTTTCTTT. Its translation is CSVGVNTEAFF.

The genes are TRBV4-3 and TRBJ1-4; D not resolved. CDR1 is LGHNA, CDR2 YSLEER, per germline. The CDR3 contains 15 residues. V gave up 0 bases and J gave up 5 bases, with 10 bases separating them. In DNA form, the CDR3 reads TGCGCCAGCAGCCAAGATGGGAGACTCAATGAAAAACTGTTTTTT. Protein: CASSQDGRLNEKLFF.

The CDR3 is CASSQVGQGARNEQFF. The DNA of the CDR3 is TGTGCCAGCAGCCAAGTCGGACAGGGGGCGCGTAATGAGCAGTTCTTC. The chain has TRBV4-2 and TRBJ2-1, with 11 bases that match TRBD1. The CDR3 sequence is 16 residues long. In germline, CDR1 is LGHNA, CDR2 YNFKEQ. V dropped 1 base and J dropped 7; count of bases not matched to a gene: 6.

This clonotype was seen only a few times. The chain joins TRBV20-1 to TRBJ1-2; D is possibly TRBD1 (5 bases). The germline gives CDR1 DFQATT, CDR2 SNEGSKA (reference sequence). This CDR3 comprises 13 residues. Trimming removed 6 bases from V and 4 bases from J, with 15 bases in between. This CDR3 is CSARTSGAYGYTF. DNA of the CDR3: TGCAGTGCCCGAACGTCCGGGGCCTATGGCTACACCTTC.

The chain uses TRBV21-1 and TRBJ1-5; the table's D call of TRBD1 was not tested on the DNA. TRBV21-1 is annotated as a pseudogene. CDR3 length: 13 amino acids. CDR3 region: CASSKGGPQPQHF. The CDR3 nucleotides are TGTGCCAGCAGCAAAGGGGGGCCTCAGCCCCAGCATTTT.

The chain is built from TRBV28 and TRBJ2-5, with 7 bases fitting TRBD1. This CDR3 spans 13 amino acids. The germline CDR1 and CDR2 sequences are MDHEN and SYDVKM. Trimming cost V 5 bases and J 12 bases; bases outside gene matches: 12. CDR3 amino acids: CASSPNLDRVEYF. DNA for the CDR3: TGTGCCAGCAGTCCGAATCTCGACAGGGTAGAGTACTTC.

The rearrangement joins TRBV3-1 to TRBJ2-7; D is unclear. The V end lost 1 base, the J end lost 2 bases, and 6 bases lay between the germline ends. This CDR3 spans 13 amino acids. Germline CDR1 LGHDT, CDR2 YNNKEL (reference sequence). The CDR3 coding sequence is TGTGCCAGCAGCCAAGTCCCGACCTACGAGCAGTACTTC. Encoded protein: CASSQVPTYEQYF.

This clonotype was observed a handful of times. The genes are TRBV28 and TRBJ1-5; TRBD1 agrees at 7 bases. This CDR3 contains 14 residues. Germline V gene sequence: CDR1 MDHEN, CDR2 SYDVKM. The V segment lost 5 bases and the J segment 9 bases; nucleotides outside the gene matches: 10. In DNA, the CDR3 is TGTGCCAGCAGTGGAACAGGGGTACAGGTGCCCCAGCATTTT. Protein: CASSGTGVQVPQHF.

The chain couples TRBV29-1 to TRBJ2-1; the match to TRBD1 covers 8 bases. CDR1 is SQVTM and CDR2 is ANQGSEA in the germline V gene. The trim removed 4 bases at V and 5 bases at J, leaving 7 bases unmatched. The CDR3 has 14 residues. CDR3 residues: CSVVRDRTNNEQFF. Here the CDR3 DNA reads TGCAGCGTTGTCCGGGACAGGACAAACAATGAGCAGTTCTTC.

The sample holds a few counts of this clonotype. The chain couples TRBV9 to TRBJ2-2; TRBD2 might be the D (5 bases). Per the germline V gene, CDR1 is SGDLS and CDR2 is YYNGEE. Trimming removed 0 bases at V and 0 bases at J, with 6 bases between. The CDR3 runs to 15 residues. The CDR3 DNA reads TGTGCCAGCAGCGTAGGGACTGCGAACACCGGGGAGCTGTTTTTT. This translates into CASSVGTANTGELFF. The full variable domain, rest sourced from reference TRBV9 and TRBJ2-2, is DSGVTQTPKHLITATGQRVTLRCSPRSGDLSVYWYQQSLDQGLQFLIQYYNGEERAKGNILERFSAQQFPDLHSELNLSSLELGDSALYFCASSVGTANTGELFFGEGSRLTVL.

The sample holds many counts of this clonotype. The rearrangement uses TRBV12-3 or TRBV12-4 and TRBJ1-1; D not certain. The CDR3 runs to 14 residues. V lost 5 bases to trimming and J lost 3 bases, with 13 bases between them. The CDR3 nucleotides are TGTGCCAGCAGTCTTGGGATACCGGACACTGAAGCTTTCTTT. Translating it yields CASSLGIPDTEAFF.

In this sample, this clonotype turned up a few times. V is TRBV7-8 and J is TRBJ2-1; a weak D match, TRBD2 (6 bases). Germline CDR1 SGHVS, CDR2 FQNEAQ. Trimming took 5 bases from V and 4 from J, leaving 15 bases between them. The CDR3 is 15 amino acids. Written as DNA, the CDR3 is TGTGCCAGCAGCGAGAGGGACTGGGGGTACAATGAGCAGTTCTTC. It codes for CASSERDWGYNEQFF.

The gene calls are TRBV4-3 and TRBJ1-2, with D tentatively TRBD1 (5 bases). The CDR3 is 14 residues long. Germline loops: CDR1 LGHNA, CDR2 YSLEER. Trimming removed 3 bases from V and 5 bases from J, with 13 bases in between. The CDR3: CASSQGDRLYGYTF. The CDR3 nucleotides read TGCGCCAGCAGCCAGGGTGACAGATTATATGGCTACACCTTC.

The V call is TRBV7-3, the J call TRBJ2-5, with D perhaps matching TRBD2 (5 bases). This CDR3 is built from 14 residues. Trimming shortened V by 8 bases and J by 3 bases, and 16 bases separated the two germline ends. Germline V gene data show CDR1 as SGHTA and CDR2 as FQGTGA. CDR3: CASGLLLSEETQYF. The CDR3 DNA sequence: TGTGCCAGCGGACTTCTACTATCTGAAGAGACCCAGTACTTC.

The sample holds a few counts of this clonotype. The chain employs TRBV28 and TRBJ1-2; TRBD1 might be the D (5 bases). Trimming stripped 2 bases from V and 6 bases from J, with 16 bases between. The germline CDR1 and CDR2 sequences are MDHEN and SYDVKM. The length of the CDR3 is 15 residues. CDR3 in DNA: TGTGCCAGCAGTTTAGTTATCGGGGCTGAAGATGGCTACACCTTC. Translating it yields CASSLVIGAEDGYTF.

The chain combines TRBV6-6 with TRBJ1-1; 9 bases align to TRBD1. Per the germline V gene, CDR1 is MNHNY and CDR2 is SVGAGI (reference sequence). This CDR3 is built from 16 residues. The ends lost 2 bases at V and 5 bases at J; junction bases unmatched: 9. The CDR3 protein is CASSYTGTGWGTEAFF. CDR3 DNA sequence: TGTGCCAGCAGTTACACCGGGACAGGGTGGGGGACTGAAGCTTTCTTT.

The chain employs TRBV27 and TRBJ1-6; 7 bases agree with TRBD1. CDR1 MNHEY and CDR2 SMNVEV come from the germline V gene (reference sequence). Trimming at V came to 5 bases and at J to 10 bases, leaving 11 bases not matched to a gene. The CDR3 runs 15 residues. CDR3 bases: TGTGCCAGCAGTAAGATTACAGGGGCAAGATCACCCCTCCACTTT. Encoded protein: CASSKITGARSPLHF.

This clonotype has just a few counts. The J gene is TRBJ1-1, the V gene TRBV12-3 or TRBV12-4, with D perhaps TRBD1 (5 bases). The V end lost 5 bases, the J end lost 0 bases, and 13 bases lay between the germline ends. CDR3 length equals 15 residues. CDR3 coding DNA: TGTGCCAGCAGTATCCAGGGAACCATGAACACTGAAGCTTTCTTT. Amino acids: CASSIQGTMNTEAFF.

On this clonotype: Mismatch with germline at one junction end may stem from a read error. J is TRBJ2-3 and V is TRBV12-3 or TRBV12-4; TRBD2 is a possible D gene (5 bases). CDR3 length: 14 residues. CDR3 in amino acids: CASSFLASPDTQYF. The DNA for the CDR3 is TGTGCCAGCAGTTTTCTGGCTAGCCCAGATACTCAGTATTTT.

The table lists this clonotype with many counts. This chain uses TRBV7-8 with TRBJ2-3; a possible D gene is TRBD1 (5 bases). Per germline, CDR1 SGHVS and CDR2 FQNEAQ. V shed 5 bases and J shed 3 bases, with 9 bases lying between them. The CDR3 contains 13 residues. The CDR3 here is CASSKDKTDTQYF. Written as DNA, the CDR3 is TGTGCCAGCAGCAAGGACAAGACAGATACGCAGTATTTT. The whole variable domain, filled in from reference TRBV7-8 and TRBJ2-3, reads GAGVSQSPRYKVAKRGQDVALRCDPISGHVSLFWYQQALGQGPEFLTYFQNEAQLDKSGLPSDRFFAERPEGSVSTLKIQRTQQEDSAVYLCASSKDKTDTQYFGPGTRLTVL.